This T cell receptor (beta chain) was captured by sequencing in a study of T-cell reconstitution after alpha-beta-depleted transplantation in children. With respect to this clonotype: Its antigen is not known.

Unique molecular identifiers were incorporated when the TCRbeta library was constructed. Using its own MiXCR run on the PCR reads, TCRdb lists one record per CDR3 protein. This table holds approximately 400,000 distinct CDR3 sequences, around 15% found once. Study-wide points: As was reported, about two months after transplant, alpha-beta T cells came from several hundred expanded graft clones. T-cell numbers and diversity one year post-transplant derived largely from freshly generated T cells. The origin of high day-60 TCRbeta diversity in some patients lay in surviving recipient T cells and thymic progenitors.

The CDR3 sequence is 17 residues long. V lost 0 bases, J lost 0 bases, and 18 bases lay in between. Germline assignment: CDR1 DFQATT and CDR2 SNEGSKA (reference sequence). This sequence joins TRBV20-1 and TRBJ2-7, with D uncertain. This sequence originates from a boy less than two years old who had a stem cell transplant for Wiskott-Aldrich syndrome, so the T cells may come from the graft donor. Material: PBMCs, mostly from graft donor cells, obtained 360 days after TCRalphabeta/CD19-depleted stem cell transplant. CDR3 region: CSARDLGPTELSYEQYF. CDR3 coding DNA: TGCAGTGCTAGAGACTTAGGCCCCACCGAGCTCTCCTACGAGCAGTACTTC.